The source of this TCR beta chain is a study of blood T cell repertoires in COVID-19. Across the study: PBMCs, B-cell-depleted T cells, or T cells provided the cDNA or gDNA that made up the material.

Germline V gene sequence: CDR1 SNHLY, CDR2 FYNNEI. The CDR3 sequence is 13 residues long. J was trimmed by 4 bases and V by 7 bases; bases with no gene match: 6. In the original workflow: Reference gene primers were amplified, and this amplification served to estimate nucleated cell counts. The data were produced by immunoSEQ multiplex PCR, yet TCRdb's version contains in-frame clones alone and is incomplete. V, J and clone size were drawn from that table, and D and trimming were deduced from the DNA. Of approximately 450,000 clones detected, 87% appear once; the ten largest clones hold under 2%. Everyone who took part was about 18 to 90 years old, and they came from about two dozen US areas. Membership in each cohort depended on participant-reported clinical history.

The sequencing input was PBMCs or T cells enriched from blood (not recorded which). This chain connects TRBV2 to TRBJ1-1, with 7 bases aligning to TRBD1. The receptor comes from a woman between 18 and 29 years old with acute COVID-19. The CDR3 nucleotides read TGTGCCAGCACCCAGACAGGGACCACTGAAGCTTTCTTT. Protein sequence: CASTQTGTTEAFF.